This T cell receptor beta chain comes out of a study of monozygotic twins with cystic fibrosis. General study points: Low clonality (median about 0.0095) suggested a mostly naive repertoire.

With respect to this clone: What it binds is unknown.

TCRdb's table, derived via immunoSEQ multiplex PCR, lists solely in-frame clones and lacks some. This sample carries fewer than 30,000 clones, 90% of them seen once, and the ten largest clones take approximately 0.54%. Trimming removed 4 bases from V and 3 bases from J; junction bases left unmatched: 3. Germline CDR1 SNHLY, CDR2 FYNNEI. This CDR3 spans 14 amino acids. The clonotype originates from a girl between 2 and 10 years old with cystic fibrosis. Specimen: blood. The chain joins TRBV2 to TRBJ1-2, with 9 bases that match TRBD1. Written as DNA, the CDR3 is TGTGCCAGCAGTGGGACAGGGGTGCACTATGGCTACACCTTC. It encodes CASSGTGVHYGYTF.